This T cell receptor (beta chain) is drawn from a study of beta chain features in type 1 diabetes. General study results and limits: Cells expressing TCR highly could be over-represented by cDNA sequencing. All four CD4+ subsets of Type 1 diabetes patients contained TCRB CDR3s that were moderately but significantly shorter. Naive, central memory and Treg TCRB repertoires seemed to resemble each other more closely in patients than they did in healthy donors.

Sequenced material consisted of expressed TCRB transcripts (all of the isolated RNA was reverse transcribed). Clones were sequenced by immunoSEQ multiplex PCR, and TCRdb holds only the in-frame ones, with some missing. The sample lists a few hundred thousand clones, 27% occurring once. Trimming cost V 4 bases and J 4 bases, with 19 bases left between them. Germline CDR1 MGHRA, CDR2 YSYEKL. The CDR3 consists of 16 residues. Sorting that relied on CD45RO/CCR7/CD25/CD127/CD95/CD27 yielded CD4+ naive, central memory, regulatory and stem cell-like memory cells. A single count supports this clone. The target antigen is unknown.

This receptor was obtained from a man between 25 and 39 years old in good health. The specimen sequenced was central memory CD4+ T cells from blood. The V and J genes are TRBV4-1 and TRBJ1-2; D gene uncertain. The DNA for the CDR3 is TGCGCCAGCAGCCGGAGGGATGGGGAAGGAGGCTATGGCTACACCTTC. It yields the protein CASSRRDGEGGYGYTF.